This T cell receptor beta chain was identified during a study of blood T cell repertoires in COVID-19 (TCRdb year 2020). Context from the whole study: Samples from collaborators originated in the United States, Italy and Spain and spanned both the acute and convalescent phases of COVID-19. The prospective study material was composed of cDNA or gDNA derived from T cells, B-cell-depleted T cells, or PBMCs. Deeply sampled blood TCRbeta repertoires from subjects exposed to, actively infected with, or recovered from COVID-19 were included in the dataset. The repertoires were released in a freely available public database meant as a resource for research on the immune response to SARS-CoV-2. The samples were drawn from the first 160 participants of the ongoing ImmuneRACE study and from 1,254 subjects provided by 6 global collaborators. Nearly every sample came with metadata listing a de-identified subject ID, COVID-19 status, age in years and sex. Where available, HLA class I and class II types were taken from metadata supplied by the sample provider and were not determined by assay-based typing. General study outcomes and caveats: How much clinical and demographic metadata was included differed by source and by participant, and the metadata was provided uncurated.

Whole blood was collected in K2EDTA tubes by collaborating institutions according to the institutions' own protocols. For TCRbeta analysis, collaborators shipped samples in one of three forms: frozen whole blood, isolated PBMCs, or DNA extracted from either of those sample types. The CDR1 and CDR2 encoded by the germline V gene (reference sequence) are SEHNR and FQNEAQ. Unmatched junction bases come to 8, with V trimmed by 7 bases and J by 5 bases. Its CDR3 holds 13 amino acids, cysteine through phenylalanine. Of the read, only the CDR3 DNA is kept; its 39 bases are in frame from base 1. Regarding this clone: There is no known antigen for this receptor. No quality values exist for individual bases; no much larger clone is one base distant.

TCRbeta CDR3 regions were amplified from genomic DNA by means of the immunoSEQ Assay, a bias-controlled multiplex PCR. As for the original processing: The number of nucleated cells in each sample was estimated by amplification of reference gene primers within the assay. To quantify the absolute abundance of each unique TCRbeta CDR3 rearrangement, sequence reads were collapsed and filtered. For each sample, productive Simpson clonality was calculated as the square root of Simpson's diversity index across productive rearrangements. In its TCRdb copy, this immuneACCESS table keeps in-frame sequences only and misses some clones. Where compared with another copy, unresolved V genes explain less than half of these, and the others have no known cause. That table furnishes V, J and clone size, whereas the DNA furnished D and trimming. The sample table contains some 400,000 clones; only one count was recorded for roughly four fifths of them. The top ten clones comprise roughly 1.2% of the sample.

Sample: peripheral blood. The sequence links TRBV7-9 to TRBJ2-7; 7 bases in between match TRBD1. This TCR derives from a human donor with acute or convalescent COVID-19. The donor label of this sample is uncertain. The DNA sequence is given as TGTGCCAGCACCCAGGGGGTTAGCGACGAGCAGTACTTC. This codes for CASTQGVSDEQYF.